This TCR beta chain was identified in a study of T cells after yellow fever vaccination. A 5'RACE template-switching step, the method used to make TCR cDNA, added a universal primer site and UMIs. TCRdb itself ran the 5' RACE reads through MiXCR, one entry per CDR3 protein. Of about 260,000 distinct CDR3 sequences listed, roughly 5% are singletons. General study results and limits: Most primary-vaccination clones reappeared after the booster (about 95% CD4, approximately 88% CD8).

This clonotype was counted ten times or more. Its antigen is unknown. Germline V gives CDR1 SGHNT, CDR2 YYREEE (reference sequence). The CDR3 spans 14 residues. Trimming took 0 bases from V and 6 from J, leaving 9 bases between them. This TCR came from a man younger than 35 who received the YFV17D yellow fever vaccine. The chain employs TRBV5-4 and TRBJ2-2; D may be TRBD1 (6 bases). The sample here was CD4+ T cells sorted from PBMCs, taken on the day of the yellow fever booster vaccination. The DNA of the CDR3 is TGTGCCAGCAGCTTGGCTACAGGGTCCGGGGAGCTGTTTTTT. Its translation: CASSLATGSGELFF.